The present entry profiles one TCR beta chain with its context. The CDR3 is 15 residues long. Germline CDR1 and CDR2: LGHDT and YNNKEL (reference sequence). The V segment lost 4 bases and the J segment 10 bases; nucleotides outside the gene matches: 13. This specimen comes from a study of blood T cell repertoires in COVID-19. In the authors' workflow: Researchers report that nucleated cell counts were estimated from reference gene primer amplification. Assay: immunoSEQ multiplex PCR; the TCRdb copy retains only in-frame clones and omits some. That table is the source of V, J and clone size, and D and trimming were worked out from the DNA. The sample has over 450,000 clones; roughly nine tenths are singletons.

Sequencing was carried out using peripheral blood. The rearrangement joins TRBV3-1 (or the pseudogene TRBV3-2) to TRBJ2-1, with 7 positions matching TRBD1. The TCR comes from a man aged 18 to 35 with COVID-19, enrolled during active disease. CDR3 protein: CASSRSPLQGNEQFF. The CDR3 nucleotides are TGTGCCAGCAGCCGAAGTCCCCTACAGGGGAACGAGCAGTTCTTC.